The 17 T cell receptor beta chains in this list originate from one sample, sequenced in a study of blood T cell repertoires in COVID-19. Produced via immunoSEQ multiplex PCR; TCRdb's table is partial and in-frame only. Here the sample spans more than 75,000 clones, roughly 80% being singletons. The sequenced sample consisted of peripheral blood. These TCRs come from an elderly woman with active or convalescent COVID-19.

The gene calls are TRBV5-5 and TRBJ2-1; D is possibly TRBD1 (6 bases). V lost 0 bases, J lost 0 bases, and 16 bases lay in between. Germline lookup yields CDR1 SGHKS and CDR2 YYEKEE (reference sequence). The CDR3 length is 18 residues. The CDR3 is CASSLGDTSRGSYNEQFF. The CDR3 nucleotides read TGTGCCAGCAGCTTGGGGGACACGAGCCGGGGCTCCTACAATGAGCAGTTCTTC.

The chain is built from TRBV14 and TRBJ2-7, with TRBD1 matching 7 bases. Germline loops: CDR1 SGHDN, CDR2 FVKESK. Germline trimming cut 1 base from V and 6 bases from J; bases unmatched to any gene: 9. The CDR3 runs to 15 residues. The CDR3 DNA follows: TGTGCCAGCAGCCAAGGGTTGGCGACAGGGTCCGAGCAGTACTTC. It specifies CASSQGLATGSEQYF.

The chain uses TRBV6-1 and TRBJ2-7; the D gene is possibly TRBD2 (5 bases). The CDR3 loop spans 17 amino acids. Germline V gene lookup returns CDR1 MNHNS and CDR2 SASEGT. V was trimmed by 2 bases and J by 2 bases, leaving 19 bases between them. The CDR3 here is CASSESGTASPPYEQYF. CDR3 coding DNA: TGTGCCAGCAGTGAAAGCGGAACGGCTAGCCCTCCCTACGAGCAGTACTTC.

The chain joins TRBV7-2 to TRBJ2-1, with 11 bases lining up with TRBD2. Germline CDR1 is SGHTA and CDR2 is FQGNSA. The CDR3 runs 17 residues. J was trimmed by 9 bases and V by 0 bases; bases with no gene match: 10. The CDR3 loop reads CASSLALTSGASGEQFF. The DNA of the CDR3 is TGTGCCAGCAGCTTAGCGTTGACTAGCGGGGCATCTGGTGAGCAGTTCTTC. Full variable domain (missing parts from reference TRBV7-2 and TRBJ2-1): GAGVSQSPSNKVTEKGKDVELRCDPISGHTALYWYRQSLGQGLEFLIYFQGNSAPDKSGLPSDRFSAERTGGSVSTLTIQRTQQEDSAVYLCASSLALTSGASGEQFFGPGTRLTVL.

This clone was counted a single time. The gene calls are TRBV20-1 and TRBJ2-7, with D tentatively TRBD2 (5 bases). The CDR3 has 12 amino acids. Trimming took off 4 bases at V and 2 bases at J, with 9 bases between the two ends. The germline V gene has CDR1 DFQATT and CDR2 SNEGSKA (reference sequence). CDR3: CSATDGAYEQYF. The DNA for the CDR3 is TGCAGTGCTACTGACGGGGCCTACGAGCAGTACTTC.

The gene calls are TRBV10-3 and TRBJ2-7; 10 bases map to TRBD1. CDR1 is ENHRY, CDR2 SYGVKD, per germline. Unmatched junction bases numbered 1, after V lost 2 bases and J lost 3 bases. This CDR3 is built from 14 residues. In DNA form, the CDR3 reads TGTGCCATCAGTGAGGGACAGGGGGTCTACGAGCAGTACTTC. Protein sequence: CAISEGQGVYEQYF.

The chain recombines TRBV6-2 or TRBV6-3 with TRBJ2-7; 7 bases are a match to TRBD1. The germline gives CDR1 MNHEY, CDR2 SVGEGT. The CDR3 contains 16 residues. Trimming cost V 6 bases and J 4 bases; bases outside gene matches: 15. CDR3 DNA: TGTGCCAGCAGCCGGACAAGACAGGGTTTCTCGTACGAGCAGTACTTC. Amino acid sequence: CASSRTRQGFSYEQYF.

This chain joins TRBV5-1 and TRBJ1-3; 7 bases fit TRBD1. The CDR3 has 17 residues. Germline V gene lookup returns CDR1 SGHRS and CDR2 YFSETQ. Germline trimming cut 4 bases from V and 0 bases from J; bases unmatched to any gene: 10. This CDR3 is CASSTGTARNSGNTIYF. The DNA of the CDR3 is TGCGCCAGCAGCACTGGGACAGCCCGTAACTCTGGAAACACCATATATTTT.

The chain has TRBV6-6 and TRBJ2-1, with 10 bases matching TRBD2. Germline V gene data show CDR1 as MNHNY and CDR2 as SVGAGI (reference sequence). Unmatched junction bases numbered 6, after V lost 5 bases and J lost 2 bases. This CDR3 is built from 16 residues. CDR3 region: CASSPLAGATYNEQFF. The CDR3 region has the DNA TGTGCCAGCAGTCCTCTAGCGGGAGCCACCTACAATGAGCAGTTCTTC.

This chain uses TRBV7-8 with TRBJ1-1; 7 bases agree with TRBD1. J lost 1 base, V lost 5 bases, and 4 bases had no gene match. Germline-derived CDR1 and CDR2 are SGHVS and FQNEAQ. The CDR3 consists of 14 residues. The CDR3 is CASSQDRANTEAFF. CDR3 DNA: TGTGCCAGCAGCCAAGACAGGGCGAACACTGAAGCTTTCTTT. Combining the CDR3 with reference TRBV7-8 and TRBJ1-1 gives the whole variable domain GAGVSQSPRYKVAKRGQDVALRCDPISGHVSLFWYQQALGQGPEFLTYFQNEAQLDKSGLPSDRFFAERPEGSVSTLKIQRTQQEDSAVYLCASSQDRANTEAFFGQGTRLTVV.

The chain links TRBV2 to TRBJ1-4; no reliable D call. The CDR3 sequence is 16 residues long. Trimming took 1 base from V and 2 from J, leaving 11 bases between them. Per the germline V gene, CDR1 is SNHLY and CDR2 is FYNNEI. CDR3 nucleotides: TGTGCCAGCAGTGAAGGCGTGGGCAGGACTAATGAAAAACTGTTTTTT. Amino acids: CASSEGVGRTNEKLFF.

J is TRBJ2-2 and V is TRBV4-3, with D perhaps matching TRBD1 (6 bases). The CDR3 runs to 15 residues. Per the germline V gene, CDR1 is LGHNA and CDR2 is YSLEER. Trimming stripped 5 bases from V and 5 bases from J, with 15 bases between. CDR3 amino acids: CASSANRAGTGELFF. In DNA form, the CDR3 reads TGCGCCAGCAGCGCGAACAGGGCAGGAACCGGGGAGCTGTTTTTT.

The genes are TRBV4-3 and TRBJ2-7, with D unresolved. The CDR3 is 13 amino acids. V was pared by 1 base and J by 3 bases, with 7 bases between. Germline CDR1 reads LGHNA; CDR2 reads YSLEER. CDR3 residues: CASSQVHNYEQYF. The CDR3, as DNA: TGCGCCAGCAGCCAAGTCCACAACTACGAGCAGTACTTC.

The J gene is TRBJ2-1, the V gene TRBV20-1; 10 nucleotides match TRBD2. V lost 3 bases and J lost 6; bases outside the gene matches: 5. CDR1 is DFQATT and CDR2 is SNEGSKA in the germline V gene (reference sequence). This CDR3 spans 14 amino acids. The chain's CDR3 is CSASRAGGPNEQFF. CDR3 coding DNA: TGCAGTGCTAGTAGAGCGGGAGGGCCCAATGAGCAGTTCTTC.

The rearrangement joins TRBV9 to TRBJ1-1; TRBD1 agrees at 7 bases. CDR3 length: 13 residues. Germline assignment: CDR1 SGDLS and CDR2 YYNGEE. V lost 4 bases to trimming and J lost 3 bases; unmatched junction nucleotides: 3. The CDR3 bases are TGTGCCAGCAGCATAACAGGGGACACTGAAGCTTTCTTT. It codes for CASSITGDTEAFF.

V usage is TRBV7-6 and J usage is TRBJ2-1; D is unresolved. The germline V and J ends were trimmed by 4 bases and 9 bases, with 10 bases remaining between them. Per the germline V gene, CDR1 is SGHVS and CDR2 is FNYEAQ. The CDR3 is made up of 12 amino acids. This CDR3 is CASSYLGSEQFF. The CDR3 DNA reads TGTGCCAGCAGCTATCTAGGCTCTGAGCAGTTCTTC. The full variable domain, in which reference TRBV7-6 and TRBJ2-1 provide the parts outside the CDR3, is GAGVSQSPRYKVTKRGQDVALRCDPISGHVSLYWYRQALGQGPEFLTYFNYEAQQDKSGLPNDRFSAERPEGSISTLTIQRTEQRDSAMYRCASSYLGSEQFFGPGTRLTVL.

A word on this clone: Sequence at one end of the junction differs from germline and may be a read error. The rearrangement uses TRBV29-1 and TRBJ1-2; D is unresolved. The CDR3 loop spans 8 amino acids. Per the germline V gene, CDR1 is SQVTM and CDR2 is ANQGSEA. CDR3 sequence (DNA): TGCAGCGTTGAGGGCGTAAATTTC. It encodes CSVEGVNF.